This section outlines one T cell receptor (beta chain) sequence together with its context. This specimen belongs to a study of blood T cell repertoires in COVID-19. Germline V gene data show CDR1 as LNHDA and CDR2 as SQIVND (reference sequence). The CDR3 is 16 residues long. Trimming took off 2 bases at V and 6 bases at J, with 17 bases between the two ends. Assay used: immunoSEQ multiplex PCR; TCRdb lists only in-frame clones, some missing. The sample has under 200,000 clones; about 89% are singletons. The sequenced sample was PBMCs or T cells enriched from blood (not recorded which). The clonotype comes from a woman between 18 and 29 years old who had recovered from COVID-19. The chain carries TRBV19 and TRBJ1-5; D is perhaps TRBD1 (6 bases). CDR3 protein: CASSITRGGSRQPQHF. The CDR3 region has the DNA TGTGCCAGTAGTATAACGAGGGGGGGATCGCGTCAGCCCCAGCATTTT.